The 13 T cell receptor beta chains reported below all come from one sample, sequenced in a study of T cells after yellow fever vaccination. TCRdb re-called the 5' RACE reads through MiXCR, storing one row per CDR3 protein. The table records a few hundred thousand distinct CDR3 sequences, roughly 11% of them present only once. Specimen: PBMCs, collected on the day of the first yellow fever vaccination. The receptors stem from a man aged 18 to 30 who received the YFV17D yellow fever vaccine.

This clonotype was counted only a few times. CDR3 in amino acids: CSVSSRGLDTGELFF. Here the CDR3 DNA reads TGCAGTGTCTCGTCAAGGGGTTTAGACACCGGGGAGCTGTTTTTT. This chain uses TRBV20-1 with TRBJ2-2, with D perhaps matching TRBD1 (5 bases). The ends were cut back, 7 bases at V and 3 bases at J, with 18 bases in the middle. The CDR3 consists of 15 residues. Germline CDR1 reads DFQATT; CDR2 reads SNEGSKA (reference sequence).

This clonotype was observed a handful of times. It is unclear where the CDR3 begins or ends on the DNA, so no DNA is shown, and the CDR3 is as TCRdb lists it. The chain has TRBV5-5 and TRBJ2-7; TRBD2, as called in the table, went unchecked against the DNA. Per germline, CDR1 SGHKS and CDR2 YYEKEE (reference sequence). Including both end residues, the CDR3 is 14 amino acids long. The CDR3 is CASSSSGLRYEQYF.

The chain has TRBV9 and TRBJ2-7; possibly TRBD1 for D (5 bases). Germline-derived CDR1 and CDR2 are SGDLS and YYNGEE. Trimming removed 7 bases from V and 3 bases from J, with 8 bases in between. CDR3 length: 11 amino acids. CDR3 loop: CASGQGYEQYV. The CDR3 DNA is TGTGCCAGCGGGCAGGGCTACGAGCAGTACGTC.

In this sample, this clonotype turned up a few times. The chain combines TRBV3-1 with TRBJ1-4; D remains ambiguous. The V gene's germline CDR1 is LGHDT and CDR2 YNNKEL (reference sequence). V was shortened by 0 bases and J by 7 bases, with 12 bases between the two germline ends. This CDR3 contains 15 residues. CDR3 loop: CASSQDSQDTEKLFF. The CDR3, as DNA: TGTGCCAGCAGCCAAGATTCGCAGGATACTGAAAAACTGTTTTTT.

This clonotype was picked up a small number of times. V gene TRBV7-3 combines with J gene TRBJ1-1; D is possibly TRBD1 (5 bases). CDR3 length equals 13 residues. Trimming pared 8 bases from V and 2 bases from J, leaving 12 bases between. Germline CDR1 is SGHTA and CDR2 is FQGTGA. The CDR3 DNA reads TGTGCCAGCGGGGGAAGACCAAACACTGAAGCTTTCTTT. Translating gives CASGGRPNTEAFF. Drawing the rest from reference TRBV7-3 and TRBJ1-1, the complete variable domain is GAGVSQTPSNKVTEKGKYVELRCDPISGHTALYWYRQSLGQGPEFLIYFQGTGAADDSGLPNDRFFAVRPEGSVSTLKIQRTERGDSAVYLCASGGRPNTEAFFGQGTRLTVV.

The chain links TRBV6-1 to TRBJ1-2; D call uncertain. This CDR3 spans 13 amino acids. Per germline, CDR1 MNHNS and CDR2 SASEGT. V shed 4 bases and J shed 8 bases, with 14 bases lying between them. Here the CDR3 reads CASSGGSLEGYTF. The CDR3 nucleotides are TGTGCCAGCAGTGGAGGGAGTTTGGAGGGCTACACCTTC.

V gene TRBV7-2 combines with J gene TRBJ2-3; TRBD2 is a possible D gene (5 bases). The CDR3 has 14 amino acids. With 7 bases removed from V and 0 bases from J, the gap between germline ends came to 11 bases. The germline CDR1 and CDR2 sequences are SGHTA and FQGNSA. This chain's CDR3 is CASKEPGSTDTQYF. CDR3 nucleotides: TGTGCCAGCAAAGAGCCGGGGAGCACAGATACGCAGTATTTT.

This clonotype was detected a few times. The genes are TRBV28 and TRBJ2-7; TRBD1 matches at 9 bases. Trimming took 5 bases from V and 0 from J; bases not matched to a gene: 23. This CDR3 is built from 21 residues. From germline, CDR1 is MDHEN and CDR2 SYDVKM. In nucleotides, the CDR3 is TGTGCCAGCAGTCCATACCCCGACAGGGGGACGAGACTCTTCAGCTCCTACGAGCAGTACGTC. Translated, it gives CASSPYPDRGTRLFSSYEQYV.

A few counts support this clonotype. The V gene is TRBV5-4, the J gene TRBJ2-3; D perhaps matches TRBD1 (5 bases). V lost 2 bases and J lost 0, with 7 bases in between. CDR1 and CDR2 from the germline V gene are SGHNT and YYREEE (reference sequence). The CDR3 length is 14 residues. CDR3 coding DNA: TGTGCCAGCAGCTTCGGACAAAGCACAGATACGCAGTATTTT. It codes for CASSFGQSTDTQYF.

The CDR3 DNA reads TGTGCCAGCAGCTTACTTTTGGGGGGCCCAGCAGATACGCAGTATTTT. This gives the protein CASSLLLGGPADTQYF. The chain combines TRBV7-8 with TRBJ2-3; D is perhaps TRBD1 or TRBD2 (6 bases each). Trimming shortened V by 2 bases and J by 4 bases, and 16 bases separated the two germline ends. The germline gives CDR1 SGHVS, CDR2 FQNEAQ. This CDR3 comprises 16 residues.

This clonotype was seen repeatedly, ten times or more. V gene TRBV5-5 combines with J gene TRBJ1-1; 7 bases are a match to TRBD1. The germline gives CDR1 SGHKS, CDR2 YYEKEE (reference sequence). V trimming: 6 bases; J trimming: 3 bases; junction bases outside the gene matches: 8. This CDR3 region has 14 residues. CDR3 coding DNA: TGTGCCAGCACTGACAGGGAGGGCGACACTGAAGCTTTCTTT. Translation gives CASTDREGDTEAFF. Full variable domain (missing parts from reference TRBV5-5 and TRBJ1-1): DAGVTQSPTHLIKTRGQQVTLRCSPISGHKSVSWYQQVLGQGPQFIFQYYEKEERGRGNFPDRFSARQFPNYSSELNVNALLLGDSALYLCASTDREGDTEAFFGQGTRLTVV.

The table lists this clonotype with a few counts. The chain combines TRBV7-9 with TRBJ2-1; 7 nucleotides align to TRBD1. The CDR3 has 13 residues. Per the germline V gene, CDR1 is SEHNR and CDR2 is FQNEAQ (reference sequence). After removal of 5 bases from V and 6 bases from J, the junction contained 4 bases not matched to a gene. CDR3 region: CASSIDRANEQFF. Here the CDR3 DNA reads TGTGCCAGCAGCATAGACAGGGCCAATGAGCAGTTCTTC.

V usage is TRBV28 and J usage is TRBJ1-1, with a weak D call TRBD1 (5 bases). Trimming left V 7 bases short and J 1 base short, with 10 bases between. CDR1 is MDHEN and CDR2 is SYDVKM in the germline V gene. CDR3 length: 13 residues. The chain's CDR3 is CASKGRANTEAFF. The CDR3 nucleotides are TGTGCCAGCAAAGGCAGGGCGAACACTGAAGCTTTCTTT.